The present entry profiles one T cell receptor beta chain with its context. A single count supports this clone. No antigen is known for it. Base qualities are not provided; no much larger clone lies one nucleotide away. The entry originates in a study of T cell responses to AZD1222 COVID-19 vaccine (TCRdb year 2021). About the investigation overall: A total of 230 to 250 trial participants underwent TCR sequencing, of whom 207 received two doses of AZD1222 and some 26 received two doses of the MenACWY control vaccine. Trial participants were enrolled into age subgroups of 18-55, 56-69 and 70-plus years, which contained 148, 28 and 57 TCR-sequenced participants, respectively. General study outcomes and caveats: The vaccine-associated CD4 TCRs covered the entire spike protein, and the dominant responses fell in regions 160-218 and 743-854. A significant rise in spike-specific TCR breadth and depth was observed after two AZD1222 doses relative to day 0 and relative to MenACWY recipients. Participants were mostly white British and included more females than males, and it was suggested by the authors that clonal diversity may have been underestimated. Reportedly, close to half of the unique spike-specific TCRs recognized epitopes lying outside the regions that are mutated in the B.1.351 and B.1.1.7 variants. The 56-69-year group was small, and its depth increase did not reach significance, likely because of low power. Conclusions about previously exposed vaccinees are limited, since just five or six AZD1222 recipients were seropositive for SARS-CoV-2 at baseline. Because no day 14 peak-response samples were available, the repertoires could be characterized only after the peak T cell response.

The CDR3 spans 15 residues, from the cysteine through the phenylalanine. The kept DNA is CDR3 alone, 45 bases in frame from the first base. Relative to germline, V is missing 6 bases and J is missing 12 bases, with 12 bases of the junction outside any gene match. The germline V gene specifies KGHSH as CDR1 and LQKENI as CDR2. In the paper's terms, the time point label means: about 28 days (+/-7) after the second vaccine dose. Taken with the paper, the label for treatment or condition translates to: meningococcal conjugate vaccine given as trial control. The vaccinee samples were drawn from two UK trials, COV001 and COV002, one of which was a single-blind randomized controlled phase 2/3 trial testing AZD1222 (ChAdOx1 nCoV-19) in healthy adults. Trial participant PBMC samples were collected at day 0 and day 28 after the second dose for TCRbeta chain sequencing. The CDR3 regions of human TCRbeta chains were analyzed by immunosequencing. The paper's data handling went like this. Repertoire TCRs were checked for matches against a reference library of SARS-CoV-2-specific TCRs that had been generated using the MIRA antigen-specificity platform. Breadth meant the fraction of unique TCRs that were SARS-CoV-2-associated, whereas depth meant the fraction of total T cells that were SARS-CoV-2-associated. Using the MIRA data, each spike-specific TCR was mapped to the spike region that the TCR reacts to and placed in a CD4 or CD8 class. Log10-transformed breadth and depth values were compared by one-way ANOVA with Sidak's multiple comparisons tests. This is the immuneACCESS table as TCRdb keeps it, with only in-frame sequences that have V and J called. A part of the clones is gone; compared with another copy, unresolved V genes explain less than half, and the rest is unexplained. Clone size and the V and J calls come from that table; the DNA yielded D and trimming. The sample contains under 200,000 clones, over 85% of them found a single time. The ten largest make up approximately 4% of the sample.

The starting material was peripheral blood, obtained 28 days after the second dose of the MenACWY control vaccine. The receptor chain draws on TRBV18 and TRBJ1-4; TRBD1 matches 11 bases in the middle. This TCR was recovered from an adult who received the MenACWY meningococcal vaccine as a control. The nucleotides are TGTGCCAGCTCTCGTTATCCGGGACAGGGGGTACAACTGTTTTTT. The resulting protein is CASSRYPGQGVQLFF.